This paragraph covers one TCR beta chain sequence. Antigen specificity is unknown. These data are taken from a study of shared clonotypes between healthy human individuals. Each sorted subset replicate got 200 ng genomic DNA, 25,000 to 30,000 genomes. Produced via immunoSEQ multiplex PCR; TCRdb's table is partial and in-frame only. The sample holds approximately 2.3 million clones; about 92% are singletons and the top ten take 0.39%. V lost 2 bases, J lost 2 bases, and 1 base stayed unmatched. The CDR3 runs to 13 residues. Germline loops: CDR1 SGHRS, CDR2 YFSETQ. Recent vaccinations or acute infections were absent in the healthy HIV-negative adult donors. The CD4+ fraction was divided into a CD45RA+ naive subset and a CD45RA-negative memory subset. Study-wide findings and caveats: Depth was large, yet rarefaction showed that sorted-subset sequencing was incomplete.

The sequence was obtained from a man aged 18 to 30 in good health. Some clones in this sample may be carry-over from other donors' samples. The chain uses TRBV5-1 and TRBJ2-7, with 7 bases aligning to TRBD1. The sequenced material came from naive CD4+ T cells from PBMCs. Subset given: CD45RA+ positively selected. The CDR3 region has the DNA TGCGCCAGCAGCTTCGACAGGGCCTACGAGCAGTACTTC. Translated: CASSFDRAYEQYF.